The 28 T cell receptor beta chains below come from one sample, sequenced in a study of T-cell memory formation after mild COVID-19. TCRdb reprocessed the 5' RACE reads via MiXCR and lists one record per CDR3 protein. Of about 280,000 distinct CDR3 sequences detected, 7.5% to 9.5% appear once; the ten largest clones hold approximately 23%. The sample comprised PBMCs or a T cell subset sorted from them (not recorded which). All receptors derive from a man aged 18-30 years who had mild COVID-19 (a few samples of this study predate the infection). Cell type and time point are not known.

The V and J genes are TRBV9 and TRBJ1-2; 9 bases map to TRBD1. Germline values: CDR1 SGDLS, CDR2 YYNGEE. With V trimmed by 3 bases and J by 4 bases, 16 bases remained unmatched. The CDR3 is 18 amino acids. CDR3 sequence: CASSAGSRTGAESYGYTF. DNA for the CDR3: TGTGCCAGCAGCGCGGGTTCTCGGACAGGGGCCGAAAGCTATGGCTACACCTTC.

The CDR3: CATSREWGARQPQHF. CDR3 DNA sequence: TGTGCCACCAGCAGAGAATGGGGGGCCCGTCAGCCCCAGCATTTT. The chain links TRBV15 to TRBJ1-5, with D possibly TRBD1 on 6 matching bases. This CDR3 contains 15 residues. Deletions cut 0 bases from V and 6 bases from J, with 12 bases between. Germline CDR1 LNHNV, CDR2 YYDKDF (reference sequence). Looking up the rest from reference TRBV15 and TRBJ1-5 gives the full variable domain: DAMVIQNPRYQVTQFGKPVTLSCSQTLNHNVMYWYQQKSSQAPKLLFHYYDKDFNNEADTPDNFQSRRPNTSFCFLDIRSPGLGDTAMYLCATSREWGARQPQHFGDGTRLSIL.

The V gene is TRBV11-3, the J gene TRBJ2-1; D remains ambiguous. The V end was cut by 5 bases, the J end by 4 bases, with 6 bases between. The CDR3 spans 12 residues. The germline V gene encodes CDR1 SGHNT and CDR2 YENEEA. The CDR3 spells CASSKTYNEQFF. CDR3 nucleotide sequence: TGTGCCAGCAGCAAGACATACAATGAGCAGTTCTTC.

The V gene is TRBV4-3, the J gene TRBJ2-3, with a possible D match to TRBD2 (5 bases). Germline V gene sequence: CDR1 LGHNA, CDR2 YSLEER. The ends were cut back, 1 base at V and 5 bases at J, with 16 bases in the middle. This CDR3 is 16 amino acids long. The CDR3 DNA reads TGCGCCAGCAGCCAAGTGGCCCGAGGGTCGGGAGATACGCAGTATTTT. Translated, it gives CASSQVARGSGDTQYF.

The chain couples TRBV5-6 to TRBJ2-5; D is perhaps TRBD2 (5 bases). Trimming took off 3 bases at V and 5 bases at J, with 14 bases between the two ends. This CDR3 is built from 14 residues. Germline CDR1 reads SGHDT; CDR2 reads YYEEEE. CDR3 protein: CASSSSHGVETQYF. CDR3 bases: TGTGCCAGCAGCTCGAGCCACGGGGTCGAGACCCAGTACTTC.

This chain uses TRBV6-1 with TRBJ1-1, with 7 positions matching TRBD1. Germline loops: CDR1 MNHNS, CDR2 SASEGT. After removal of 8 bases from V and 4 bases from J, the junction contained 7 bases not matched to a gene. The CDR3 consists of 13 residues. The CDR3 DNA reads TGTGCCAGCGGGGACAGCCTTCTCACTGAAGCTTTCTTT. Its translation is CASGDSLLTEAFF.

This clonotype was seen a handful of times. The genes are TRBV4-2 and TRBJ1-6; TRBD1 might be the D (5 bases). CDR1 LGHNA and CDR2 YNFKEQ come from the germline V gene. This CDR3 contains 16 residues. With 3 bases removed from V and 0 bases from J, the gap between germline ends came to 9 bases. CDR3 sequence (DNA): TGTGCCAGCAGCCAGGGGGAAAGCTCCTATAATTCACCCCTCCACTTT. Its translation: CASSQGESSYNSPLHF.

The V call is TRBV5-4, the J call TRBJ2-7; D assignment may be TRBD1 or TRBD2 (6 bases each). V gave up 1 base and J gave up 1 base, with 15 bases separating them. Germline V gives CDR1 SGHNT, CDR2 YYREEE (reference sequence). The CDR3 totals 16 residues. The CDR3 sequence is CASSLIGGRGSYEQYF. CDR3 bases: TGTGCCAGCAGCTTGATCGGGGGCAGGGGTTCCTACGAGCAGTACTTC.

The chain couples TRBV3-1 to TRBJ1-1; possibly TRBD1 for D (5 bases). Trimming took off 4 bases at V and 0 bases at J, with 9 bases between the two ends. Germline V gives CDR1 LGHDT, CDR2 YNNKEL (reference sequence). The CDR3 loop spans 14 amino acids. CDR3 residues: CASSPYRLNTEAFF. CDR3 DNA sequence: TGTGCCAGCAGCCCCTACAGGTTGAACACTGAAGCTTTCTTT.

V usage is TRBV24-1 and J usage is TRBJ2-5; TRBD2 agrees at 10 bases. Germline CDR1 is KGHDR and CDR2 is SFDVKD. Trimming removed 3 bases from V and 10 bases from J; junction bases left unmatched: 4. There are 13 residues in the CDR3. The CDR3 DNA is TGTGCCACCAGTGATCCAGGACTAGCGGTCCAGTACTTC. Protein product: CATSDPGLAVQYF.

This chain joins TRBV5-1 and TRBJ2-2, with 8 bases that match TRBD1. This CDR3 region has 14 residues. From germline, CDR1 is SGHRS and CDR2 YFSETQ. The V segment lost 5 bases and the J segment 7 bases; nucleotides outside the gene matches: 7. The CDR3 spells CASRLRGRDGELFF. CDR3 DNA sequence: TGCGCCAGCAGGCTCAGGGGGCGTGACGGGGAGCTGTTTTTT. The full variable domain, in which reference TRBV5-1 and TRBJ2-2 provide the parts outside the CDR3, is KAGVTQTPRYLIKTRGQQVTLSCSPISGHRSVSWYQQTPGQGLQFLFEYFSETQRNKGNFPGRFSGRQFSNSRSEMNVSTLELGDSALYLCASRLRGRDGELFFGEGSRLTVL.

This clonotype was found a few times. The V and J genes are TRBV6-2 or TRBV6-3 and TRBJ1-5; D not resolved. The CDR3 extends over 13 amino acids. From germline, CDR1 is MNHEY and CDR2 SVGEGT. Trimming removed 2 bases from V and 6 bases from J, with 8 bases in between. CDR3 amino acids: CASSYVGSQPQHF. CDR3 DNA: TGTGCCAGCAGTTACGTGGGTTCTCAGCCCCAGCATTTT.

This chain connects TRBV9 to TRBJ2-7; no definite D call. Looked up from germline, CDR1 is SGDLS and CDR2 is YYNGEE. The V end was cut by 2 bases, the J end by 3 bases, with 15 bases between. CDR3 length: 15 residues. The DNA of the CDR3 is TGTGCCAGCAGCGTTTCTGGCCTACCCAGCTACGAGCAGTACTTC. This gives the protein CASSVSGLPSYEQYF.

This clonotype was recorded at least ten times. V gene TRBV5-1 combines with J gene TRBJ2-1; maybe TRBD2 (6 bases). The germline V gene encodes CDR1 SGHRS and CDR2 YFSETQ. Trimming pared 3 bases from V and 4 bases from J, leaving 14 bases between. CDR3 size: 15 residues. The CDR3, as DNA: TGCGCCAGCAGCTCCACCGTGGGGGGATACAATGAGCAGTTCTTC. It codes for CASSSTVGGYNEQFF. The full variable domain, with the rest looked up from reference TRBV5-1 and TRBJ2-1, is KAGVTQTPRYLIKTRGQQVTLSCSPISGHRSVSWYQQTPGQGLQFLFEYFSETQRNKGNFPGRFSGRQFSNSRSEMNVSTLELGDSALYLCASSSTVGGYNEQFFGPGTRLTVL.

The chain combines TRBV4-2 with TRBJ1-5; 9 bases match TRBD1. J was trimmed by 5 bases and V by 4 bases; bases with no gene match: 6. This CDR3 contains 15 residues. Per germline, CDR1 LGHNA and CDR2 YNFKEQ. The CDR3, as DNA: TGTGCCAGCAGCCGCCGGGACAGGGACCATCAGCCCCAGCATTTT. Translating gives CASSRRDRDHQPQHF.

This clonotype showed up many times. The chain's CDR3 is CSARGPSTDTQYF. As DNA, the CDR3 is TGCAGTGCTAGGGGACCTAGCACAGATACGCAGTATTTT. J is TRBJ2-3 and V is TRBV20-1; D assignment may be TRBD1 or TRBD2 (5 bases each). Trimming left V 3 bases short and J 0 bases short, with 7 bases between. There are 13 residues in the CDR3. In germline, CDR1 is DFQATT, CDR2 SNEGSKA (reference sequence).

This clonotype was detected only a few times. The gene calls are TRBV5-1 and TRBJ1-2; no clear D. The CDR3 extends over 15 amino acids. Between the trimmed V and J ends, which lost 0 bases and 7 bases, there was a span of 16 bases. In germline, CDR1 is SGHRS, CDR2 YFSETQ. CDR3 region: CASSLAGNQGPGYTF. The CDR3 DNA is TGCGCCAGCAGCTTGGCGGGTAATCAAGGTCCTGGCTACACCTTC.

The V gene is TRBV29-1, the J gene TRBJ1-1, with TRBD1 identical over 7 bases. V lost 6 bases and J lost 0; bases outside the gene matches: 7. The CDR3 extends over 14 amino acids. Germline CDR1 is SQVTM and CDR2 is ANQGSEA. The CDR3 here is CSVKPGQMNTEAFF. For the CDR3, the DNA is TGCAGCGTAAAACCGGGACAGATGAACACTGAAGCTTTCTTT.

The genes are TRBV21-1 and TRBJ2-7; TRBD1, as called in the table, went unchecked against the DNA. TRBV21-1 is listed as a pseudogene. This CDR3 is built from 17 residues. CDR3 in DNA: TGTGCCAGCAGCATTTGTCCCAGGGAGACTAGCTCCTACGAGCAGTACGTC. Residues: CASSICPRETSSYEQYV.

The CDR3, as DNA: TGTGCCTGGGACAGAGGCTATGGCTACACCTTC. Amino acids: CAWDRGYGYTF. The gene calls are TRBV30 and TRBJ1-2; D is perhaps TRBD1 (5 bases). The CDR3 length is 11 residues. Germline assignment: CDR1 GTSNPN and CDR2 SVGIG (reference sequence). Trimming took 5 bases from V and 4 from J, leaving 8 bases between them.

This clonotype was detected a few times. V usage is TRBV4-1 and J usage is TRBJ1-1; D is possibly TRBD1 (6 bases). Germline CDR1 reads MGHRA; CDR2 reads YSYEKL. V lost 4 bases to trimming and J lost 4 bases, with 13 bases between them. There are 14 residues in the CDR3. CDR3 residues: CASSRQGFVTEAFF. The CDR3 DNA reads as TGCGCCAGCAGCCGCCAGGGGTTTGTCACTGAAGCTTTCTTT.

V and J are TRBV7-3 and TRBJ1-1, with unresolved D. The germline V gene encodes CDR1 SGHTA and CDR2 FQGTGA. Trimming cost V 5 bases and J 3 bases, with 10 bases left between them. CDR3 size: 13 residues. The CDR3: CASSLYVDTEAFF. The CDR3 region has the DNA TGTGCCAGCAGCCTCTACGTGGACACTGAAGCTTTCTTT.

This clonotype was picked up many times. The chain uses TRBV5-1 and TRBJ2-5; D is undetermined. Germline V gene data show CDR1 as SGHRS and CDR2 as YFSETQ. This CDR3 region has 14 residues. V was trimmed by 0 bases and J by 0 bases, leaving 6 bases between them. The CDR3 reads CASSLGYNQETQYF. CDR3 DNA sequence: TGCGCCAGCAGCTTGGGTTACAACCAAGAGACCCAGTACTTC.

This clonotype was picked up a small number of times. The chain recombines TRBV29-1 with TRBJ2-5; 10 bases are shared with TRBD2. Unmatched junction bases numbered 5, after V lost 0 bases and J lost 4 bases. The CDR3 sequence is 15 residues long. The V gene's germline CDR1 is SQVTM and CDR2 ANQGSEA. CDR3 loop: CSVEEAGGRRETQYF. CDR3 sequence (DNA): TGCAGCGTTGAAGAAGCGGGGGGGCGGCGAGAGACCCAGTACTTC.

The chain couples TRBV4-2 to TRBJ2-3; TRBD1 matches at 9 bases. The germline V gene encodes CDR1 LGHNA and CDR2 YNFKEQ. The length of the CDR3 is 14 residues. The trim removed 2 bases at V and 4 bases at J, leaving 1 base unmatched. The CDR3 is CASSQWDRADTQYF. DNA for the CDR3: TGTGCCAGCAGCCAATGGGACAGGGCAGATACGCAGTATTTT.

This clonotype showed up just a few times. V gene TRBV19 combines with J gene TRBJ1-5; tentative D call: TRBD1 (5 bases). Trimming left V 7 bases short and J 8 bases short, with 12 bases between. CDR1 LNHDA and CDR2 SQIVND come from the germline V gene (reference sequence). CDR3 length: 12 amino acids. Here the CDR3 DNA reads TGTGCCAGTACCAAGGGCAGGGAGCCCCAGCATTTT. Translation gives CASTKGREPQHF.

This clonotype was seen a handful of times. The chain has TRBV9 and TRBJ2-2; D ambiguous. Germline CDR1 reads SGDLS; CDR2 reads YYNGEE. This CDR3 contains 14 residues. With 5 bases removed from V and 7 bases from J, the gap between germline ends came to 15 bases. The CDR3 here is CASRGSIGNGELFF. The CDR3 nucleotides are TGTGCCAGCAGGGGGTCTATAGGAAACGGGGAGCTGTTTTTT.

The CDR3: CASGTDHYEQYF. The CDR3 coding sequence is TGTGCTAGTGGTACGGATCACTACGAGCAGTACTTC. V and J are TRBV12-5 and TRBJ2-7; D ambiguous. Per the germline V gene, CDR1 is LGHNT and CDR2 is FRNRAP. V was trimmed by 5 bases and J by 3 bases, leaving 8 bases between them. This CDR3 contains 12 residues.